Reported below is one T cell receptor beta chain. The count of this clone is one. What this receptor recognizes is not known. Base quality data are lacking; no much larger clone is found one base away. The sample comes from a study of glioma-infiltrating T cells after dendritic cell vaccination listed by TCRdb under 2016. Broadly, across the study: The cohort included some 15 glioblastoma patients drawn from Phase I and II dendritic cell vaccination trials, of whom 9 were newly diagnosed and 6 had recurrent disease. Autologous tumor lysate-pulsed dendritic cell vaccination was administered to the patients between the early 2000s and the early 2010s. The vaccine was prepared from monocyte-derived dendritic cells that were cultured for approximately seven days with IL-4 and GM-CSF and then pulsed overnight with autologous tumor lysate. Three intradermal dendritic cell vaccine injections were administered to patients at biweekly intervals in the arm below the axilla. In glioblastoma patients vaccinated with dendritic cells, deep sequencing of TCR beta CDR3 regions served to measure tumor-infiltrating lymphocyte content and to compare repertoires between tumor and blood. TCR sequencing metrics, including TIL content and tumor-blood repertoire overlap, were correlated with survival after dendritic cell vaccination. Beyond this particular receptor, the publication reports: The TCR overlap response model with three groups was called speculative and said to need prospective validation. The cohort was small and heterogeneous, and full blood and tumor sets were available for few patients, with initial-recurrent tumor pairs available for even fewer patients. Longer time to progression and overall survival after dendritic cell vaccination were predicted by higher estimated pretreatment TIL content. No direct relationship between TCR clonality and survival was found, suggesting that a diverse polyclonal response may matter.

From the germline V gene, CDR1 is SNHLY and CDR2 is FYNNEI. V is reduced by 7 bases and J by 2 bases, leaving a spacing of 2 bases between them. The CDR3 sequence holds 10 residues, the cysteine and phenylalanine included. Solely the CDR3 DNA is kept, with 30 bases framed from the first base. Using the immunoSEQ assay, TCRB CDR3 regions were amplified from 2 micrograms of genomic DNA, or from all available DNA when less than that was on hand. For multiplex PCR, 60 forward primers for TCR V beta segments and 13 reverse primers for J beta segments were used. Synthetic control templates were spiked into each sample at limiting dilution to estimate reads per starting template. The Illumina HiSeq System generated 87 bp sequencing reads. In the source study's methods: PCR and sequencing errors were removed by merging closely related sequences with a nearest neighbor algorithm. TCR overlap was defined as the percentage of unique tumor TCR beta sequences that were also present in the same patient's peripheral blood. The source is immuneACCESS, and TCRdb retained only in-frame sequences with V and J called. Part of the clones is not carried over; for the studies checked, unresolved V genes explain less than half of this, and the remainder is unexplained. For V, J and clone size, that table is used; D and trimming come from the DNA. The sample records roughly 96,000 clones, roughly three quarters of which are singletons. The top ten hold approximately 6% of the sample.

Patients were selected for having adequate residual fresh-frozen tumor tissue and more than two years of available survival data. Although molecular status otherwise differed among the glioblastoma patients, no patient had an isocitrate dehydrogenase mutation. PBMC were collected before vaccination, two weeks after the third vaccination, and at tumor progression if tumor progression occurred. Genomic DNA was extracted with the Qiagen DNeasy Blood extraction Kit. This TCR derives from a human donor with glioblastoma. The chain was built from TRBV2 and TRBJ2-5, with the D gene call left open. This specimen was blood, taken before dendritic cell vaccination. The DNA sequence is TGTGCCAGCACTCAAGAGACCCAGTACTTC. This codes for CASTQETQYF.